A single sample gave rise to the 11 T cell receptor beta chains below, sequenced in a study of T cell repertoires in cytomegalovirus infection. TCRdb itself ran the reads through MiXCR, one entry per CDR3 protein. The table lists hundreds of thousands of distinct CDR3 sequences, about 40% of them singletons. Specimen: PBMCs. These TCRs come from a human donor in good health (CMV status not recorded). Some clones in this sample may be carry-over from other donors' samples.

This clonotype was detected only a few times. V is TRBV4-2 and J is TRBJ1-2; no reliable D call. Trimming shortened V by 0 bases and J by 4 bases, and 15 bases separated the two germline ends. CDR3 size: 16 residues. Per the germline V gene, CDR1 is LGHNA and CDR2 is YNFKEQ. The CDR3 nucleotides are TGTGCCAGCAGCCAAGACGCTAACACCAGAACCTATGGCTACACCTTC. Amino acids: CASSQDANTRTYGYTF.

The chain joins TRBV20-1 to TRBJ2-5, with 10 bases that match TRBD2. CDR1 is DFQATT and CDR2 is SNEGSKA in the germline V gene (reference sequence). The CDR3 contains 13 residues. Trimming at V came to 5 bases and at J to 3 bases, leaving 3 bases not matched to a gene. The CDR3 sequence: CSAGGLAEETQYF. The CDR3 nucleotides read TGCAGTGCTGGTGGACTAGCGGAAGAGACCCAGTACTTC.

This clonotype was seen at least ten times. The rearrangement uses TRBV7-2 and TRBJ1-5; no firm D call. Trimming left V 0 bases short and J 3 bases short, with 6 bases between. Germline lookup yields CDR1 SGHTA and CDR2 FQGNSA. The CDR3 is made up of 14 amino acids. CDR3 in amino acids: CASSLAGINQPQHF. The CDR3 bases are TGTGCCAGCAGCTTAGCAGGGATCAATCAGCCCCAGCATTTT.

This clonotype occurred a few times. The chain links TRBV19 to TRBJ2-1; 12 bases line up with TRBD2. From germline, CDR1 is LNHDA and CDR2 SQIVND (reference sequence). With V trimmed by 6 bases and J by 8 bases, 5 bases remained unmatched. The CDR3 is 14 residues long. CDR3 bases: TGTGCCAGTAGCCGGACTAGCGGGGACTATGAGCAGTTCTTC. Its protein is CASSRTSGDYEQFF. The full variable domain, rest sourced from reference TRBV19 and TRBJ2-1, is DGGITQSPKYLFRKEGQNVTLSCEQNLNHDAMYWYRQDPGQGLRLIYYSQIVNDFQKGDIAEGYSVSREKKESFPLTVTSAQKNPTAFYLCASSRTSGDYEQFFGPGTRLTVL.

With respect to this clonotype: Compared with germline, one end of the junction differs, possibly owing to a read error. The V and J genes are TRBV12-3 or TRBV12-4 and TRBJ2-1; no reliable D call. The CDR3 covers 14 residues. CDR3 region: CASSFGGPYKEQFF. Written as DNA, the CDR3 is TGTGCCAGCAGTTTCGGCGGACCTTACAAGGAGCAGTTCTTC.

CDR3 amino acids: CASSDGTRLGYTF. The CDR3 bases are TGTGCCAGCAGTGATGGGACCAGGCTTGGCTACACCTTC. V gene TRBV2 combines with J gene TRBJ1-2; D might be TRBD1 (5 bases). With 3 bases removed from V and 7 bases from J, the gap between germline ends came to 12 bases. In germline, CDR1 is SNHLY, CDR2 FYNNEI. The CDR3 has 13 residues.

Worth noting for this clonotype: Because the CDR3 is missing its conserved closing phenylalanine or tryptophan, this is likely a read error. The chain recombines TRBV2 with TRBJ2-1; D not resolved. Looked up from germline, CDR1 is SNHLY and CDR2 is FYNNEI. Trimming took off 2 bases at V and 0 bases at J, with 8 bases between the two ends. CDR3 length: 15 residues. DNA for the CDR3: TGTGCCAGCAGTGAACAGGCGAGCTCCTACAATGAGCAGTTCTTA. Translated: CASSEQASSYNEQFL.

The genes are TRBV12-3 or TRBV12-4 and TRBJ1-2; weak D call: TRBD1 (5 bases). The CDR3 length is 14 residues. Trimming shortened V by 7 bases and J by 6 bases, and 18 bases separated the two germline ends. The CDR3 DNA is TGTGCCAGCATGTGGGGGAATTTCGCTGATGGCTACACCTTC. As protein: CASMWGNFADGYTF.

The chain joins TRBV11-2 to TRBJ1-5; D may be TRBD1 (5 bases). The germline gives CDR1 SGHAT, CDR2 FQNNGV. This CDR3 region has 17 residues. Trimming shortened V by 3 bases and J by 2 bases, and 17 bases separated the two germline ends. In DNA, the CDR3 is TGTGCCAGCAGCTTGGAAGCTGGGGCAGGCCGCAATCAGCCCCAGCATTTT. Protein product: CASSLEAGAGRNQPQHF.

V is TRBV7-2 and J is TRBJ2-1; 15 bases match TRBD2. The CDR3 has 16 residues. CDR1 and CDR2 (germline): SGHTA, FQGNSA. The V and J ends lost 5 bases and 10 bases, in that order; junction bases with no gene match: 9. This CDR3 reads CASSIRTSGRVREQFF. The DNA of the CDR3 is TGTGCCAGCAGCATACGGACTAGCGGGAGGGTGAGGGAGCAGTTCTTC.

The chain is built from TRBV3-1 and TRBJ1-1, with D uncertain. Trimming removed 3 bases from V and 2 bases from J, with 7 bases in between. The germline gives CDR1 LGHDT, CDR2 YNNKEL (reference sequence). The CDR3 covers 13 residues. CDR3 in amino acids: CASSQLENTEAFF. The CDR3 DNA reads TGTGCCAGCAGCCAGCTCGAAAACACTGAAGCTTTCTTT.